These 23 T cell receptor beta chains were sequenced from one sample in a study of shared T cell receptors in the human thymus. The table came from immunoSEQ multiplex PCR; TCRdb's copy has only in-frame clones and leaves some out. The table lists 500,000 to 750,000 clones, over 75% of them singletons. This same sample was also taken into another study, of human thymus T cells.

Sequenced sample: thymocytes. These receptors came from a boy younger than two with a congenital heart defect.

The rearrangement links TRBV29-1 to TRBJ2-1; no clear D gene. V was cut by 3 bases and J by 5 bases, with 5 bases left in between. Germline V gene sequence: CDR1 SQVTM, CDR2 ANQGSEA. The CDR3 has 11 amino acids. The CDR3 DNA sequence: TGCAGCGTTGATTCGGACAATGAGCAGTTCTTC. This sequence encodes CSVDSDNEQFF.

V is TRBV30 and J is TRBJ2-7, with a weak D call TRBD1 (5 bases). Germline V CDR1 and CDR2: GTSNPN, SVGIG (reference sequence). The CDR3 has 12 amino acids. V was shortened by 2 bases and J by 7 bases, with 12 bases between the two germline ends. The DNA for the CDR3 is TGTGCCTGGAGTATGGTGGGGCGGGAGCAGTACTTC. This translates into CAWSMVGREQYF.

V is TRBV27 and J is TRBJ2-7, with D maybe TRBD1 (6 bases). CDR1 and CDR2 from the germline V gene are MNHEY and SMNVEV (reference sequence). The length of the CDR3 is 13 residues. V was clipped by 5 bases and J by 7 bases, with 15 bases between them. The CDR3 loop reads CASSLTGQGEQYF. CDR3 coding DNA: TGTGCCAGCAGTCTCACGGGGCAGGGGGAGCAGTACTTC.

The chain combines TRBV30 with TRBJ1-1; D is undetermined. The length of the CDR3 is 13 residues. V was pared by 3 bases and J by 1 base, with 9 bases between. Germline loops: CDR1 GTSNPN, CDR2 SVGIG (reference sequence). The CDR3 loop reads CAWRVSENTEAFF. In DNA, the CDR3 is TGTGCCTGGAGAGTTTCAGAGAACACTGAAGCTTTCTTT.

This sequence joins TRBV4-3 and TRBJ1-5; D is unresolved. V was trimmed by 0 bases and J by 0 bases, leaving 12 bases between them. Per the germline V gene, CDR1 is LGHNA and CDR2 is YSLEER. This CDR3 comprises 17 residues. Written as DNA, the CDR3 is TGCGCCAGCAGCCAAGACCGGGTAAGGAATAGCAATCAGCCCCAGCATTTT. Encoded protein: CASSQDRVRNSNQPQHF.

The rearrangement uses TRBV6-1 and TRBJ2-1; 10 bases match TRBD2. Per germline, CDR1 MNHNS and CDR2 SASEGT. Unmatched junction bases numbered 4, after V lost 5 bases and J lost 6 bases. The CDR3 totals 14 residues. CDR3 nucleotide sequence: TGTGCCAGCAGTTTAGCGGGAGGCCCCAATGAGCAGTTCTTC. It encodes CASSLAGGPNEQFF.

The J gene is TRBJ2-3, the V gene TRBV4-2; 11 nucleotides agree with TRBD2. Germline-derived CDR1 and CDR2 are LGHNA and YNFKEQ. CDR3 length: 18 amino acids. Trimming at V came to 1 base and at J to 3 bases, leaving 9 bases not matched to a gene. DNA of the CDR3: TGTGCCAGCAGCCAAGGACCTCCCCTAGCGGGAGGTACAGATACGCAGTATTTT. Translating gives CASSQGPPLAGGTDTQYF.

V is TRBV28 and J is TRBJ2-1; 13 nucleotides line up with TRBD2. CDR1 MDHEN and CDR2 SYDVKM come from the germline V gene. This CDR3 comprises 15 residues. The junction had 9 bases not matched to a gene; V was cut back by 6 bases and J by 10 bases. The CDR3 protein is CASSRTSGRLDEQFF. The CDR3 nucleotides read TGTGCCAGCAGCCGGACTAGCGGGAGATTAGACGAGCAGTTCTTC. Full variable domain (outside the CDR3, taken from reference TRBV28 and TRBJ2-1): DVKVTQSSRYLVKRTGEKVFLECVQDMDHENMFWYRQDPGLGLRLIYFSYDVKMKEKGDIPEGYSVSREKKERFSLILESASTNQTSMYLCASSRTSGRLDEQFFGPGTRLTVL.

CDR3 sequence: CASSYGTSGRHEQYF. CDR3 bases: TGTGCCAGCAGTTACGGGACTAGCGGGAGGCACGAGCAGTACTTC. V usage is TRBV6-5 and J usage is TRBJ2-7, with 15 bases lining up with TRBD2. The CDR3 consists of 15 residues. Trimming took 2 bases from V and 5 from J; bases not matched to a gene: 1. The V gene's germline CDR1 is MNHEY and CDR2 SVGAGI.

This clone was detected a few times. The rearrangement joins TRBV6-5 to TRBJ2-2; possibly TRBD2 for D (6 bases). V gave up 9 bases and J gave up 7 bases, with 15 bases separating them. Germline-derived CDR1 and CDR2 are MNHEY and SVGAGI. CDR3 length: 13 residues. The CDR3 protein is CASRRRGDGELFF. In nucleotides, the CDR3 is TGTGCCAGTCGGCGGAGGGGTGACGGGGAGCTGTTTTTT.

The chain joins TRBV10-2 to TRBJ2-5, with D perhaps matching TRBD2 (6 bases). Germline CDR1 and CDR2: WSHSY and SAAADI. Between the trimmed V and J ends, which lost 8 bases and 3 bases, there was a span of 25 bases. The CDR3 is made up of 17 amino acids. DNA of the CDR3: TGCGCCAGCCTACGCCCCTCCTTGGCGGGATGGGAAGAGACCCAGTACTTC. Translated: CASLRPSLAGWEETQYF.

This clone was observed a single time. The gene calls are TRBV7-8 and TRBJ2-7, with TRBD1 matching over 7 bases. The CDR3 consists of 16 residues. The germline V gene has CDR1 SGHVS and CDR2 FQNEAQ. V gave up 5 bases and J gave up 4 bases; unmatched junction bases: 14. Here the CDR3 DNA reads TGTGCCAGCAGCCCGACAGGCCGACAGGGCGGGTACGAGCAGTACTTC. Its translation: CASSPTGRQGGYEQYF. The full variable domain, rest sourced from reference TRBV7-8 and TRBJ2-7, is GAGVSQSPRYKVAKRGQDVALRCDPISGHVSLFWYQQALGQGPEFLTYFQNEAQLDKSGLPSDRFFAERPEGSVSTLKIQRTQQEDSAVYLCASSPTGRQGGYEQYFGPGTRLTVT.

This chain links TRBV27 with TRBJ2-7; 8 positions agree with TRBD1. CDR3 length: 15 residues. In germline, CDR1 is MNHEY, CDR2 SMNVEV (reference sequence). V was pared by 5 bases and J by 2 bases, with 8 bases of the junction left unmatched. The CDR3 region is CASSITQGAAYEQYF. DNA for the CDR3: TGTGCCAGCAGTATAACCCAGGGGGCTGCCTACGAGCAGTACTTC.

The chain uses TRBV13 and TRBJ2-7; no definite D call. Germline CDR1 reads PRHDT; CDR2 reads FYEKMQ (reference sequence). The CDR3 is made up of 12 amino acids. V was shortened by 3 bases and J by 3 bases, with 6 bases between the two germline ends. The chain's CDR3 is CASSFRSYEQYF. The CDR3 region has the DNA TGTGCCAGCAGCTTTCGGAGCTACGAGCAGTACTTC.

The chain joins TRBV7-9 to TRBJ2-1; TRBD2 might be the D (5 bases). The CDR3 contains 13 residues. Looked up from germline, CDR1 is SEHNR and CDR2 is FQNEAQ (reference sequence). Trimming stripped 3 bases from V and 5 bases from J, with 8 bases between. CDR3 amino acids: CASSFPGNNEQFF. The CDR3 bases are TGTGCCAGCAGCTTCCCGGGAAACAATGAGCAGTTCTTC.

The chain carries TRBV11-3 and TRBJ2-7, with a tentative D call TRBD2 (5 bases). Germline assignment: CDR1 SGHNT and CDR2 YENEEA. This CDR3 has 16 amino acids. The V end lost 4 bases, the J end lost 2 bases, and 18 bases lay between the germline ends. The CDR3 region is CASSSHPEGSAYEQYF. The CDR3 DNA sequence: TGTGCCAGCAGCTCCCATCCGGAAGGGAGCGCCTACGAGCAGTACTTC.

In this sample, this clone turned up once. The J gene is TRBJ1-4, the V gene TRBV7-2; 7 bases map to TRBD1. The trim removed 3 bases at V and 0 bases at J, leaving 4 bases unmatched. Germline-derived CDR1 and CDR2 are SGHTA and FQGNSA. The CDR3 extends over 16 amino acids. In nucleotides, the CDR3 is TGTGCCAGCAGCTTCGGACAGGATGCAACTAATGAAAAACTGTTTTTT. It translates to CASSFGQDATNEKLFF. Supplemented by reference TRBV7-2 and TRBJ1-4, the full variable domain reads GAGVSQSPSNKVTEKGKDVELRCDPISGHTALYWYRQSLGQGLEFLIYFQGNSAPDKSGLPSDRFSAERTGGSVSTLTIQRTQQEDSAVYLCASSFGQDATNEKLFFGSGTQLSVL.

This chain joins TRBV4-3 and TRBJ2-7; 11 positions agree with TRBD1. V shed 2 bases and J 5 bases; nucleotides not matched to a gene: 5. The CDR3 is 15 amino acids. Germline-derived CDR1 and CDR2 are LGHNA and YSLEER. CDR3 sequence (DNA): TGCGCCAGCAGCCAAATGGGACAGGGGGACCACGAGCAGTACTTC. Its protein product is CASSQMGQGDHEQYF.

The V and J genes are TRBV4-1 and TRBJ2-7; possibly TRBD2 for D (5 bases). There are 15 residues in the CDR3. Germline V gene data show CDR1 as MGHRA and CDR2 as YSYEKL. The V end lost 1 base, the J end lost 2 bases, and 12 bases lay between the germline ends. The CDR3 reads CASSQVARVTYEQYF. In DNA form, the CDR3 reads TGCGCCAGCAGCCAAGTGGCGAGGGTAACCTACGAGCAGTACTTC.

This chain connects TRBV4-3 to TRBJ2-7; 8 positions match TRBD2. The germline V gene has CDR1 LGHNA and CDR2 YSLEER. CDR3 length equals 14 residues. Losses at the gene ends were 2 bases for V and 2 bases for J; bases not matched to a gene: 2. The CDR3 loop is CASSQRGGAYEQYF. In DNA form, the CDR3 reads TGCGCCAGCAGCCAACGGGGGGGGGCCTACGAGCAGTACTTC.

This clone has just one count. The chain employs TRBV13 and TRBJ2-2; D unclear. This CDR3 is built from 11 residues. CDR1 and CDR2 (germline): PRHDT, FYEKMQ (reference sequence). V shed 3 bases and J shed 7 bases, with 3 bases lying between them. The CDR3 region is CASSFHGELFF. The CDR3 nucleotides read TGTGCCAGCAGCTTCCACGGGGAGCTGTTTTTT.

The genes are TRBV13 and TRBJ2-2; TRBD2 matches at 8 bases. V gave up 10 bases and J gave up 7 bases; unmatched junction bases: 8. There are 13 residues in the CDR3. Looked up from germline, CDR1 is PRHDT and CDR2 is FYEKMQ (reference sequence). In nucleotides, the CDR3 is TGTGCCACCCCGGGGGGGGTGATCGGGGAGCTGTTTTTT. It specifies CATPGGVIGELFF.

This rearrangement joins TRBV27 to TRBJ2-1; TRBD2 might be the D (6 bases). CDR3 size: 18 residues. The V end lost 10 bases, the J end lost 1 base, and 26 bases lay between the germline ends. Germline-derived CDR1 and CDR2 are MNHEY and SMNVEV (reference sequence). CDR3 sequence: CATRSGRDPTRSYNEQFF. CDR3 in DNA: TGTGCCACGCGGAGCGGGCGGGACCCAACCAGGTCCTACAATGAGCAGTTCTTC.